This T cell receptor (beta chain) was captured by sequencing in a study of human T cells and chemical hapten exposure. Of note for this clonotype: The antigen is undetermined.

The CDR3 runs 14 residues. V was shortened by 0 bases and J by 2 bases, with 9 bases between the two germline ends. Germline V gene data show CDR1 as SQVTM and CDR2 as ANQGSEA. TCRdb re-derived calls from the RACE reads in MiXCR, one entry per CDR3 protein. There are around 99,000 distinct CDR3 sequences in the sample; 12% occur only once, and 2.1% lies in the top ten. Study outcomes and limitations: A positive correlation with patch test score was shown by PT1 expanded TCR counts. TCRs above 1 in 1000 frequency stayed constant with DPC sensitization.

As to time point: patch test 1, 2 weeks after DPC sensitization. The sample's treatment: therapeutic diphenylcyclopropenone sensitization with weekly scalp DPC. Non-pregnant alopecia patients aged 18 to 70, suitable for DPC therapy. Extraction of total RNA was performed on unfractionated whole blood. This material consisted of whole blood, taken in connection with sensitization to the hapten diphenylcyclopropenone (DPC). The genes are TRBV29-1 and TRBJ2-3; D is unclear. This TCR came from a woman aged 40-49 years with alopecia areata. Some clones in this sample may be carry-over from other donors' samples. CDR3 amino acids: CSVEESDFTDTQYF. The CDR3 DNA reads as TGCAGCGTTGAAGAGTCCGACTTCACAGATACGCAGTATTTT.